A selection of T cell receptor beta chains follows, all from one sample in a study of cytomegalovirus exposure and HLA in healthy donors. Measured with immunoSEQ multiplex PCR; TCRdb has only the in-frame clones, and not every one. The sample shows some 45,000 clones, 45% to 65% of them seen only once. Sample: PBMCs. These receptors came from a human donor in good health. CDR3s include the opening cysteine and the closing phenylalanine or tryptophan. D genes are given only for firm matches. Rows may omit the clone size; those that give it use once, few, many or a size class.

J	D	V	size	CDR3	DNA
TRBJ1-4	NA	TRBV7-2	few	CASSSLWGEKLFF	TGTGCCAGCAGCTCCCTCTGGGGCGAAAAACTGTTTTTT
TRBJ1-2	TRBD1	TRBV28	NA	CASRLVGDRGTKGYTF	TGTGCCAGCAGACTGGTAGGGGACAGGGGGACGAAGGGCTACACCTTC
TRBJ2-1	TRBD2	TRBV5-1	few	CASSRAGAHNEQFF	TGCGCCAGCAGTCGGGCGGGAGCCCACAATGAGCAGTTCTTC
TRBJ2-3	TRBD1	TRBV4-1	NA	CASSQDRDRATQYF	TGCGCCAGCAGCCAAGACCGGGACAGGGCAACGCAGTATTTT
TRBJ2-1	TRBD2	TRBV7-3	NA	CASSIGTSGRNEQFF	TGTGCCAGCAGCATCGGGACTAGCGGGAGGAATGAGCAGTTCTTC
TRBJ2-7	NA	TRBV19	NA	CASSSSQVSYEQYF	TGTGCCAGTAGTTCCTCACAGGTGTCCTACGAGCAGTACTTC
TRBJ1-2	TRBD1	TRBV5-4	NA	CASSLRGTGNYGYTF	TGTGCCAGCAGCTTGAGGGGGACAGGGAACTATGGCTACACCTTC
TRBJ2-3	TRBD2	TRBV7-3	NA	CASSLLTSRSTDTQYF	TGTGCCAGCAGCCTATTGACTAGCCGTAGCACAGATACGCAGTATTTT
TRBJ1-5	NA	TRBV28	once	CASRGGEYSNQPQHF	TGTGCCAGCCGGGGTGGCGAGTATAGCAATCAGCCCCAGCATTTT
TRBJ2-7	NA	TRBV2	few	CASTRGLSYEQYF	TGTGCCAGTACCAGGGGCTTAAGCTACGAGCAGTACTTC
TRBJ1-4	NA	TRBV7-8	NA	CASSAGAQGGEKLFF	TGTGCCAGCAGCGCGGGGGCCCAAGGGGGAGAAAAACTGTTTTTT
TRBJ1-6	TRBD1	TRBV27	NA	CASRGRGVWNSPLHF	TGTGCCAGCAGGGGCAGGGGGGTTTGGAATTCACCCCTCCACTTT
TRBJ2-7	NA	TRBV7-2	NA	CASSLAHGLYGSYEQYF	TGTGCCAGCAGCTTAGCGCATGGACTTTACGGCTCCTACGAGCAGTACTTC
TRBJ2-5	NA	TRBV5-1	NA	CASSSLTRLARGQETQYF	TGCGCCAGCAGCTCACTTACGCGCCTAGCTCGTGGGCAAGAGACCCAGTACTTC
TRBJ1-1	NA	TRBV5-1	few	CASSELQGNTEAFF	TGCGCCAGCAGCGAGTTACAGGGGAACACTGAAGCTTTCTTT
TRBJ2-5	NA	TRBV5-1	NA	CASSVRGTGETQYF	TGCGCCAGCAGCGTGCGGGGTACGGGGGAGACCCAGTACTTC
TRBJ2-3	TRBD2	TRBV5-4	NA	CASSLLRGTSTDTQYF	TGTGCCAGCAGCTTGTTGCGGGGGACTAGCACAGATACGCAGTATTTT
TRBJ2-6	NA	TRBV4-2	NA	CASSHKSGANVLTF	TGTGCCAGCAGCCATAAATCTGGGGCCAACGTCCTGACTTTC
TRBJ2-7	TRBD1	TRBV29-1	NA	CSVIHRDRVYEQYF	TGCAGCGTGATACACCGGGACAGGGTCTACGAGCAGTACTTC
TRBJ2-3	TRBD2	TRBV28	NA	CASKISGGTDTQYF	TGTGCCAGCAAAATCAGCGGGGGGACAGATACGCAGTATTTT
TRBJ1-4	NA	TRBV9	NA	CASRGGANEKLFF	TGTGCCAGCAGAGGGGGGGCTAATGAAAAACTGTTTTTT
TRBJ2-3	TRBD2	TRBV18	NA	CASSPQIAGSAAKDTQYF	TGTGCCAGCTCACCACAAATAGCGGGGTCAGCCGCCAAAGATACGCAGTATTTT
TRBJ2-1	TRBD2	TRBV11-2	once	CASSPRTSGYNEQFF	TGTGCCAGCAGCCCGCGGACTAGCGGATACAATGAGCAGTTCTTC
TRBJ2-3	TRBD2	TRBV2	NA	CASSQTGLAGGEDTQYF	TGTGCCAGCAGTCAAACCGGACTAGCGGGGGGTGAAGATACGCAGTATTTT
TRBJ1-1	NA	TRBV7-9	NA	CASSLEAWSGTAEAFF	TGTGCCAGCAGCTTAGAGGCCTGGTCGGGAACAGCGGAAGCTTTCTTT
TRBJ2-3	NA	TRBV6-6	NA	CASRESGDTQYF	TGTGCCAGCAGGGAGAGCGGAGATACGCAGTATTTT
TRBJ1-2	NA	TRBV18	few	CASSPPAGYGYTF	TGTGCCAGCTCACCACCGGCCGGGTATGGCTACACCTTC
TRBJ1-1	TRBD1	TRBV9	NA	CASSVEGTGFRTEAFF	TGTGCCAGCAGCGTAGAAGGGACAGGGTTTCGCACTGAAGCTTTCTTT
TRBJ2-1	NA	TRBV28	once	CASSLWRGLNNEQFF	TGTGCCAGCAGTTTGTGGCGGGGCCTGAACAATGAGCAGTTCTTC